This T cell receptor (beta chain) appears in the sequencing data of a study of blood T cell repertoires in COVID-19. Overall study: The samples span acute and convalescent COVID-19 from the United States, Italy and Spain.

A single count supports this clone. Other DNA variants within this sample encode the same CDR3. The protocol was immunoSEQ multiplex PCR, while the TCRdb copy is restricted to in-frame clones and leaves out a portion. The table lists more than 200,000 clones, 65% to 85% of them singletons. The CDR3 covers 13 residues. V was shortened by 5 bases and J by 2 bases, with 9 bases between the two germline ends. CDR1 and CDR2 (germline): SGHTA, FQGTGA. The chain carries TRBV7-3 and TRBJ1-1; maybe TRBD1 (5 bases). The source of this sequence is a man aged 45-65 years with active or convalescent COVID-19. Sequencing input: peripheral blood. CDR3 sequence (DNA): TGTGCCAGCAGCCCAGGGCCTAACACTGAAGCTTTCTTT. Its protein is CASSPGPNTEAFF. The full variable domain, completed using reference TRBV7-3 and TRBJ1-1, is GAGVSQTPSNKVTEKGKYVELRCDPISGHTALYWYRQSLGQGPEFLIYFQGTGAADDSGLPNDRFFAVRPEGSVSTLKIQRTERGDSAVYLCASSPGPNTEAFFGQGTRLTVV.